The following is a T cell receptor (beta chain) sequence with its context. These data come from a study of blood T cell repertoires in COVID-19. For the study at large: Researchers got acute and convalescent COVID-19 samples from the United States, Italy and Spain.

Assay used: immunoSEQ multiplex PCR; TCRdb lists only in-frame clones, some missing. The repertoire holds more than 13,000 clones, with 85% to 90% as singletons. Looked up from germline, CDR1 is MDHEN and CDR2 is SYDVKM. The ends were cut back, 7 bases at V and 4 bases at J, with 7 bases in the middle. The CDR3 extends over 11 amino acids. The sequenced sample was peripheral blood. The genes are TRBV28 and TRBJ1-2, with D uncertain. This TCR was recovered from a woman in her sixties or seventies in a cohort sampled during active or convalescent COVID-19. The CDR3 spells CASMEPYGYTF. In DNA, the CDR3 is TGTGCCAGCATGGAGCCCTATGGCTACACCTTC.